These 20 T cell receptor beta chains share one sample of origin, sequenced in a study of cytomegalovirus exposure and HLA in healthy donors. The PCR contained 60 Vbeta and 13 Jbeta primers. The repertoire was sequenced with immunoSEQ multiplex PCR; TCRdb's copy has only in-frame clones and lacks some. The table lists some 130,000 clones, roughly 78% of them singletons. Sequences were obtained from PBMCs. The receptors originated from a man between 25 and 39 years old in good health and CMV-seronegative.

The chain combines TRBV18 with TRBJ2-3; D remains ambiguous. The CDR3 length is 14 residues. Germline CDR1 KGHSH, CDR2 LQKENI. The V end lost 3 bases, the J end lost 2 bases, and 9 bases lay between the germline ends. The CDR3 sequence is CASSPSENTDTQYF. DNA of the CDR3: TGTGCCAGCTCACCGTCCGAGAACACAGATACGCAGTATTTT.

This CDR3 reads CASSLTGGNYEQYF. Written as DNA, the CDR3 is TGTGCCAGCAGTTTGACAGGGGGCAACTACGAGCAGTACTTC. The V call is TRBV27, the J call TRBJ2-7; 10 positions agree with TRBD1. This CDR3 is built from 14 residues. After removal of 3 bases from V and 3 bases from J, the junction contained 2 bases not matched to a gene. Germline V CDR1 and CDR2: MNHEY, SMNVEV (reference sequence).

The chain has TRBV29-1 and TRBJ1-1; D not resolved. This CDR3 contains 13 residues. V dropped 2 bases and J dropped 2 bases, with 9 bases sitting between them. Germline values: CDR1 SQVTM, CDR2 ANQGSEA. Here the CDR3 DNA reads TGCAGCGTTGAATCCGCGGCCAACACTGAAGCTTTCTTT. It encodes CSVESAANTEAFF.

The rearrangement uses TRBV19 and TRBJ2-1, with 10 nucleotides matching TRBD2. This CDR3 comprises 15 residues. Per germline, CDR1 LNHDA and CDR2 SQIVND (reference sequence). V was pared by 3 bases and J by 3 bases, with 2 bases of the junction left unmatched. Here the CDR3 reads CASSIPSGSYNEQFF. The CDR3 region has the DNA TGTGCCAGTAGTATCCCTAGCGGGAGCTACAATGAGCAGTTCTTC.

Of note for this clone: Other DNA sequences in this specimen translate into the identical CDR3. V usage is TRBV4-3 and J usage is TRBJ2-1; D is possibly TRBD1 (5 bases). CDR3 length: 16 amino acids. Germline-derived CDR1 and CDR2 are LGHNA and YSLEER. V dropped 0 bases and J dropped 0 bases, with 9 bases sitting between them. In nucleotides, the CDR3 is TGCGCCAGCAGCCAAGATAGGGGTGGCTCCTACAATGAGCAGTTCTTC. It is translated as CASSQDRGGSYNEQFF.

The chain links TRBV9 to TRBJ2-1, with unresolved D. CDR3 length: 15 residues. V lost 3 bases to trimming and J lost 4 bases, with 14 bases between them. Germline V gives CDR1 SGDLS, CDR2 YYNGEE. DNA of the CDR3: TGTGCCAGCAGCGCTGCTCGAGGCCCATACAATGAGCAGTTCTTC. This encodes CASSAARGPYNEQFF.

The CDR3 is CASSLAGSPQETQYF. CDR3 nucleotide sequence: TGTGCCAGCAGCTTAGCGGGTAGCCCACAAGAGACCCAGTACTTC. The chain links TRBV7-2 to TRBJ2-5; D gene ambiguous. Germline V gene sequence: CDR1 SGHTA, CDR2 FQGNSA. The V and J ends lost 0 bases and 2 bases respectively, with 10 bases between them. This CDR3 region has 15 residues.

This clone was seen a handful of times. The chain employs TRBV28 and TRBJ1-5; 8 bases fit TRBD1. In germline, CDR1 is MDHEN, CDR2 SYDVKM. This CDR3 contains 15 residues. V lost 8 bases and J lost 4; bases outside the gene matches: 10. The CDR3 DNA reads as TGTGCCAGCGAGGAGACAGGGGTCGCAAATCAGCCCCAGCATTTT. This sequence encodes CASEETGVANQPQHF.

The V call is TRBV11-2, the J call TRBJ2-7; D may be TRBD2 (5 bases). V gave up 6 bases and J gave up 2 bases, with 17 bases separating them. CDR3 length equals 15 residues. The germline CDR1 and CDR2 sequences are SGHAT and FQNNGV. The CDR3 is CASRHSGTSTYEQYF. The CDR3 coding sequence is TGTGCCAGCAGACACTCCGGAACTAGTACCTACGAGCAGTACTTC.

The gene calls are TRBV2 and TRBJ1-5; D uncertain. Germline CDR1 and CDR2: SNHLY and FYNNEI. V lost 6 bases, J lost 0 bases, and 12 bases lay in between. This CDR3 comprises 15 residues. The CDR3 region is CASSRQRYSNQPQHF. Written as DNA, the CDR3 is TGTGCCAGCAGCCGACAACGTTATAGCAATCAGCCCCAGCATTTT.

The chain is built from TRBV7-6 and TRBJ1-4, with a weak D call TRBD1 (5 bases). Trimming removed 3 bases from V and 8 bases from J, with 16 bases in between. The CDR3 has 15 residues. Germline V CDR1 and CDR2: SGHVS, FNYEAQ. The CDR3 reads CASSFYQGPGEKLFF. For the CDR3, the DNA is TGTGCCAGCAGCTTTTACCAGGGTCCTGGCGAAAAACTGTTTTTT.

The chain has TRBV6-6 and TRBJ2-7; D possibly corresponds to TRBD2 (7 bases). The V gene's germline CDR1 is MNHNY and CDR2 SVGAGI (reference sequence). V was cut by 4 bases and J by 6 bases, with 19 bases left in between. This CDR3 contains 15 residues. The CDR3 DNA reads TGTGCCAGCAGTTGGTGGGGGGGCGACGGGGTCGAGCAGTACTTC. This encodes CASSWWGGDGVEQYF.

The chain uses TRBV12-5 and TRBJ2-5; 7 bases are shared with TRBD1. Trimming cost V 3 bases and J 5 bases; bases outside gene matches: 18. The CDR3 contains 18 residues. Germline assignment: CDR1 LGHNT and CDR2 FRNRAP. The CDR3 here is CASGFRKRDRYLEETQYF. As DNA, the CDR3 is TGTGCTAGTGGTTTCCGGAAACGGGACAGATACCTCGAGGAGACCCAGTACTTC.

The chain employs TRBV27 and TRBJ2-3; perhaps TRBD2 as D (5 bases). V shed 6 bases and J shed 5 bases, with 18 bases lying between them. The CDR3 consists of 15 residues. Germline CDR1 is MNHEY and CDR2 is SMNVEV (reference sequence). The CDR3 spells CASSKTGIRRDTQYF. DNA for the CDR3: TGTGCCAGCAGCAAAACGGGGATCCGGAGAGATACGCAGTATTTT.

The chain is built from TRBV29-1 and TRBJ2-2; tentative D call: TRBD1 (6 bases). Trimming cost V 5 bases and J 7 bases, with 11 bases left between them. The length of the CDR3 is 12 residues. Germline V gives CDR1 SQVTM, CDR2 ANQGSEA. CDR3 sequence (DNA): TGCAGCGTTTGGGGGCAGGTCGGGGAGCTGTTTTTT. Its translation: CSVWGQVGELFF.

V and J are TRBV7-2 and TRBJ1-1, with 9 bases matching TRBD1. Germline values: CDR1 SGHTA, CDR2 FQGNSA. CDR3 length equals 15 residues. V dropped 5 bases and J dropped 3; count of bases not matched to a gene: 7. The CDR3 here is CASSRGQGRDTEAFF. CDR3 nucleotide sequence: TGTGCCAGCAGCCGGGGACAGGGAAGGGACACTGAAGCTTTCTTT.

This clone turned up a few times. V usage is TRBV19 and J usage is TRBJ1-1, with D maybe TRBD1 (5 bases). The CDR3 totals 14 residues. From germline, CDR1 is LNHDA and CDR2 SQIVND (reference sequence). Trimming left V 6 bases short and J 5 bases short, with 16 bases between. The CDR3 is CASSRTSLGTEAFF. The DNA for the CDR3 is TGTGCCAGTAGCCGGACATCTCTAGGGACTGAAGCTTTCTTT.

The chain links TRBV5-1 to TRBJ2-5; possibly TRBD2 for D (5 bases). The CDR3 extends over 13 amino acids. Trimming stripped 7 bases from V and 1 base from J, with 11 bases between. Germline V CDR1 and CDR2: SGHRS, YFSETQ. CDR3 region: CASHSGIQETQYF. CDR3 sequence (DNA): TGCGCCAGCCACTCCGGGATCCAAGAGACCCAGTACTTC.

V and J are TRBV7-2 and TRBJ1-1; 7 positions agree with TRBD1. V was pared by 5 bases and J by 7 bases, with 4 bases of the junction left unmatched. Germline CDR1 is SGHTA and CDR2 is FQGNSA. The CDR3 is 12 residues long. CDR3 in DNA: TGTGCCAGCAGCCCAGGGGGTAGTGAAGCTTTCTTT. Its translation is CASSPGGSEAFF.

This clone was seen more than once but under ten times. CDR3 DNA: TGTGCCAGCAGTGACTCTGACAGCTACACAGATACGCAGTATTTT. It is translated as CASSDSDSYTDTQYF. V is TRBV6-4 and J is TRBJ2-3; weak D call: TRBD1 (5 bases). CDR3 length: 15 amino acids. The V and J ends lost 0 bases and 2 bases respectively, with 9 bases between them. CDR1 MRHNA and CDR2 SNTAGT come from the germline V gene.